The following is a T cell receptor (beta chain) sequence with its context. Its antigen is still unknown. No quality values exist for individual bases; no much larger clone is one base distant. This sample is part of a study of shared T cell receptors in the human thymus (dated by TCRdb to the early 2020s). Regarding the complete study: The study examined how the human thymus generates shared, self-reactive T-cell receptor alpha chains.

Library preparation was by the immunoSEQ multiplex PCR assay. In TCRdb, the immuneACCESS table is reduced to in-frame sequences with V and J assigned. These tables do not hold every clone; where another copy was compared, an unresolved V gene accounts for under half, and the others remain unexplained. The sample yields hundreds of thousands of clones; approximately 89% were counted once. The top ten constitute 0.0094% of the sample. Including cysteine and phenylalanine, the CDR3 has 12 amino acids. Here the CDR3 DNA is all that survives: 36 bases in frame from base 1. Between the V and J ends, shortened by 4 bases and 8 bases respectively, the junction contains 12 bases. For CDR1 and CDR2, the germline V gene (reference sequence) lists SGHKS and YYEKEE. These data were likewise used in another study, on human thymus T cells. The other study reports the following: Immunologically healthy infants undergoing open corrective cardiac surgery for congenital heart defects in Finland were used as donors. The thymus tissue came from surgical resects taken out during corrective cardiac surgery. Usage of V and J gene segments appeared to be biased in both the thymic and the peripheral blood repertoires. The related research found that thymic TCR repertoires overlapped highly between unrelated individuals. TCR alpha and beta repertoires from roughly 8 infant thymus samples and a few related peripheral blood samples were characterized in the study. The cohort included over five male and a couple of female infants, with donor ages spanning 7 to 244 days. Thymocytes were freed from the tissue by mechanical means and kept at -70 degrees C as pellets of roughly 8.5-31 million cells. A QIAsymphony instrument was used to extract genomic DNA from the frozen cell pellets. TCRB and TCRAD loci were amplified from a standardized quantity of quality-controlled genomic DNA using the immunoSEQ multiplex PCR assay. The amplicons covered the V(D)J region and were long enough to include the CDR3 and to identify the V and J genes. Amplicon sequencing was performed on an Illumina platform through the commercial immunoSEQ service. Primer bias and sequencing errors were corrected using previously described methods, and TCRAD and TCRB definitions followed the IMGT database. The repertoires were analysed using immunoSEQ Analyzer 3.0 and VDJTools for basic statistics, V/J segment usage, diversity estimates, rarefaction and pairwise overlap. To estimate diversity, the Chao1, ChaoE, Efron-Thisted, Shannon and inverse Simpson indices were applied, and diversity was also estimated on datasets down-sampled to the smallest sample. Repertoire overlap used strict matching of CDR3 nucleotide sequence, V gene and J gene, with Jaccard-based multidimensional scaling clustering. On average, approximately 800,000 unique TCRB clonotypes were obtained from thymus samples, compared with 75,000 to 90,000 from blood samples.

This receptor chain uses TRBV5-5 and TRBJ1-2; the D gene is unclear. Sequenced: thymocytes. This clonotype originated in a boy under three years old with a congenital heart defect. Donor details come from another sample of the same person, matched by shared clones. The CDR3 reads CASSVDFSGYTF. DNA sequence: TGTGCCAGCAGCGTGGACTTTTCCGGCTACACCTTC.